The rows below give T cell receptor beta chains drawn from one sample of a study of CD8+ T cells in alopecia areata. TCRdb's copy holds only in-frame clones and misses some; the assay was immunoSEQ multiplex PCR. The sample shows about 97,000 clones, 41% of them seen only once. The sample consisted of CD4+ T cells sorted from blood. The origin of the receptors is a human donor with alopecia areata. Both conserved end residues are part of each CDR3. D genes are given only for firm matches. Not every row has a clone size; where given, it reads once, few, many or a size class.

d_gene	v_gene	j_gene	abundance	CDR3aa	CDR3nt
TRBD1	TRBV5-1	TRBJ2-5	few	CASSFLGTVQETQYF	TGCGCCAGCAGCTTTCTTGGGACAGTCCAAGAGACCCAGTACTTC
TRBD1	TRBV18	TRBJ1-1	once	CASSPLQGEWTTEAFF	TGTGCCAGCTCACCACTACAGGGGGAGTGGACCACTGAAGCTTTCTTT
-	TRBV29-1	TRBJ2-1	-	CSVAPRLYRVTAEQFF	TGCAGCGTTGCCCCACGACTATACAGGGTAACGGCGGAGCAGTTCTTC
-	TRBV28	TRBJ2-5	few	CASSFQQETQYF	TGTGCCAGCAGTTTCCAGCAAGAGACCCAGTACTTC
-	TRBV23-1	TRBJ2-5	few	CASSQRILGESGRDQETQYF	TGCGCCAGCAGTCAACGAATCTTGGGGGAGTCAGGGCGGGACCAAGAGACCCAGTACTTC
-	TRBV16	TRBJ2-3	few	CASSLSGRGGTDTQYF	TGTGCCAGCAGCCTATCCGGCAGGGGCGGCACAGATACGCAGTATTTT
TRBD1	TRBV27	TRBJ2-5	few	CASSPPADRGVETQYF	TGTGCCAGCAGTCCCCCTGCGGACAGGGGGGTCGAGACCCAGTACTTC
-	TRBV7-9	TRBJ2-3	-	CASSFRGPDTQYF	TGTGCCAGCAGCTTTAGGGGTCCAGATACGCAGTATTTT
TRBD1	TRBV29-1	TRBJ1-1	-	CSVSQQGAITTEAFF	TGCAGCGTTTCCCAACAGGGGGCGATTACCACTGAAGCTTTCTTT
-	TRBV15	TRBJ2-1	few	CATSSILANYNEQFF	TGTGCCACCAGCAGCATTCTAGCGAACTACAATGAGCAGTTCTTC
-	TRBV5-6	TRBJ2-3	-	CASSLGLAQSTDTQYF	TGTGCCAGCAGCTTGGGGCTAGCCCAGAGCACAGATACGCAGTATTTT
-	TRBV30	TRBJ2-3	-	CAWSVQDTQYF	TGTGCCTGGAGTGTACAAGATACGCAGTATTTT
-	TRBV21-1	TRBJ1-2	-	CASSKGFNYGYTF	TGTGCCAGCAGCAAAGGGTTCAACTATGGCTACACCTTC
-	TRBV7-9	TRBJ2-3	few	CASSLAGQITDTQYF	TGTGCCAGCAGCTTAGCTGGTCAGATCACAGATACGCAGTATTTT
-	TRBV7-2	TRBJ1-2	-	CASSLEAALANYGYTF	TGTGCCAGCAGCTTAGAGGCAGCCCTAGCTAACTATGGCTACACCTTC
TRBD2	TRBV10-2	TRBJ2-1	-	CASTGAGLGEQFF	TGCGCCAGCACCGGAGCGGGACTGGGTGAGCAGTTCTTC
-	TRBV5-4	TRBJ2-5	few	CASSSPRLGGKETQYF	TGTGCCAGCAGCTCACCTCGACTAGGAGGAAAAGAGACCCAGTACTTC
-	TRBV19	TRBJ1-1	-	CASSPRGLNTEAFF	TGTGCCAGTAGTCCTAGGGGCCTGAACACTGAAGCTTTCTTT
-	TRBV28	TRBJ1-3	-	CASSPGGSGNTIYF	TGTGCCAGCTCACCGGGGGGATCTGGAAACACCATATATTTT
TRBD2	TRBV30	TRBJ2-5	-	CAWSVAGGPQTQYF	TGTGCCTGGAGTGTAGCGGGAGGGCCGCAGACCCAGTACTTC
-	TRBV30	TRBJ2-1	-	CAWSHWSGEQFF	TGTGCCTGGAGTCATTGGAGCGGTGAGCAGTTCTTC
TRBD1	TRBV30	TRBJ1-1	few	CACGQGARNTEAFF	TGTGCCTGCGGACAGGGGGCCAGGAACACTGAAGCTTTCTTT
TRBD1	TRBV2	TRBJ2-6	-	CASSPQQGAPGANVLTF	TGTGCCAGCAGTCCACAACAGGGGGCTCCTGGGGCCAACGTCCTGACTTTC
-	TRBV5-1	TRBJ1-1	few	CASSLRGITEAFF	TGCGCCAGCAGCTTACGGGGGATCACTGAAGCTTTCTTT
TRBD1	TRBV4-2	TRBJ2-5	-	CASSHYRQGETQYF	TGTGCCAGCAGCCACTACCGACAGGGAGAGACCCAGTACTTC
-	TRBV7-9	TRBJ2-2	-	CASSRGDRLNTGELFF	TGTGCCAGCAGCCGGGGAGACAGGCTTAACACCGGGGAGCTGTTTTTT
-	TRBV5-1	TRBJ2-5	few	CASSRQETQYF	TGCGCCAGCAGCCGACAGGAGACCCAGTACTTC
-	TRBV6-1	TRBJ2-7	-	CASSERGEQYF	TGTGCCAGCAGTGAACGGGGGGAGCAGTACTTC
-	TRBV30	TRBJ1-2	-	CAWSVIGYGYTF	TGTGCCTGGAGTGTGATCGGCTATGGCTACACCTTC
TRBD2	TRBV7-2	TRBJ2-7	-	CASRLSGGPGEQYF	TGTGCCAGCAGGTTGAGCGGGGGGCCCGGCGAGCAGTACTTC
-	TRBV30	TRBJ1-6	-	CAWGTSSYNSPLHF	TGTGCCTGGGGGACCTCCTCATATAATTCACCCCTCCACTTT
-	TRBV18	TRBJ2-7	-	CASSEGGIEQYF	TGTGCCAGCTCAGAGGGGGGAATCGAGCAGTACTTC
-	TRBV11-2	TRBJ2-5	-	CASSLGRLTFQETQYF	TGTGCCAGCAGCTTAGGGAGGCTTACATTCCAAGAGACCCAGTACTTC
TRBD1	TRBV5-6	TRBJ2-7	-	CASSFLGTDYEQYF	TGTGCCAGCAGCTTCTTGGGGACAGACTACGAGCAGTACTTC
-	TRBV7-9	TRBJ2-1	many	CASSPGQLSYNEQFF	TGTGCCAGCAGCCCAGGACAGCTCTCCTACAATGAGCAGTTCTTC
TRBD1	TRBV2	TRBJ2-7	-	CASDPTGPEQYF	TGTGCCAGCGACCCGACAGGGCCCGAGCAGTACTTC
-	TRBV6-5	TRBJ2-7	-	CASLAQSSYEQYF	TGTGCCAGCCTAGCGCAGAGCTCCTACGAGCAGTACTTC
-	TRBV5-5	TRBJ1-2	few	CASSRAGDGLSGYTF	TGTGCCAGCAGCCGGGCAGGGGACGGGTTGTCTGGCTACACCTTC
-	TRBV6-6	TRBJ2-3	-	CASRQERTDTQYF	TGTGCCAGCAGACAGGAACGCACAGATACGCAGTATTTT
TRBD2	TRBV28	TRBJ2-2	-	CASSPSGSMSGELFF	TGTGCCAGCTCCCCTAGCGGGAGTATGTCCGGGGAGCTGTTTTTT
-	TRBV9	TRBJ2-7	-	CASSTSGYGEQYF	TGTGCCAGCAGCACGAGTGGGTATGGCGAGCAGTACTTC